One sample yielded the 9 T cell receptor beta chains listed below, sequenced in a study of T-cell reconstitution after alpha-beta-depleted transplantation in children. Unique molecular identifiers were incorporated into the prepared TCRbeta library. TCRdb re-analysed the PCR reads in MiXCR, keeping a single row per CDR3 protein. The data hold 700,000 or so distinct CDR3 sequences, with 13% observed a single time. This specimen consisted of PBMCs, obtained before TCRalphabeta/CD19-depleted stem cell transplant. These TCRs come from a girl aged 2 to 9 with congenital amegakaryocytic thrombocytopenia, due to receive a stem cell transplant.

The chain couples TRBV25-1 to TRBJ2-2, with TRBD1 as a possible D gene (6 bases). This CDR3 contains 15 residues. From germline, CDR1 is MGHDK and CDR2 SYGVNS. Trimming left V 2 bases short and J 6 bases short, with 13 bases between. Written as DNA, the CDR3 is TGTGCCAGCAGTGAACTCCCAGGGGCCCCCGGGGAGCTGTTTTTT. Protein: CASSELPGAPGELFF.

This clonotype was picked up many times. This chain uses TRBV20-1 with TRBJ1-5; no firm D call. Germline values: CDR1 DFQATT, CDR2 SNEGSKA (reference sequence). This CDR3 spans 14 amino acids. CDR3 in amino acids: CSTPGLEGNQPQHF. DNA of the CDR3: TGCAGCACCCCGGGTCTGGAGGGCAATCAGCCCCAGCATTTT.

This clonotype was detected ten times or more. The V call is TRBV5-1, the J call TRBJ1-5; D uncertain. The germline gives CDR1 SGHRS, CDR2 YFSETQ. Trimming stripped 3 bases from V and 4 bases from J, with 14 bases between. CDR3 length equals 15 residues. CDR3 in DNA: TGCGCCAGCAGCTATTCGAATCCGGGAAATCAGCCCCAGCATTTT. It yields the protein CASSYSNPGNQPQHF.

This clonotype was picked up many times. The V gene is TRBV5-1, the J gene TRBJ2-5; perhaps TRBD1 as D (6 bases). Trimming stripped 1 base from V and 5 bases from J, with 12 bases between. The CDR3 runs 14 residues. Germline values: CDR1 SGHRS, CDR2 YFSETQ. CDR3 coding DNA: TGCGCCAGCAGCTTGCAGGGGATGGCGGAGACCCAGTACTTC. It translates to CASSLQGMAETQYF.

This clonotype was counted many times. The CDR3 DNA is TGTGCCAGCTTGGCGGGATCAGTCCATGAGCAGTTCTTC. Protein: CASLAGSVHEQFF. The chain employs TRBV28 and TRBJ2-1; TRBD2 might be the D (6 bases). Germline V lookup: CDR1 MDHEN, CDR2 SYDVKM. Trimming pared 8 bases from V and 8 bases from J, leaving 16 bases between. The length of the CDR3 is 13 residues.

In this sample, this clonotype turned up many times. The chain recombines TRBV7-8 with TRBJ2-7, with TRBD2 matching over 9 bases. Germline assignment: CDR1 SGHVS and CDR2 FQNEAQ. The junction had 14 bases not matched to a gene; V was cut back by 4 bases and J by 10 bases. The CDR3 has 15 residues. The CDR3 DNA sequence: TGTGCCAGCAGCTCTCCGACTAGCGGTAAATGGGTCCAGTACTTC. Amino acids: CASSSPTSGKWVQYF.

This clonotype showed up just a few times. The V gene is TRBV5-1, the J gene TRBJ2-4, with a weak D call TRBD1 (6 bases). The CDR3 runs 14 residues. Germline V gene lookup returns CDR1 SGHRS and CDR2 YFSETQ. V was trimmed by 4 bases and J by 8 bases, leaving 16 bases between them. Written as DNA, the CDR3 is TGCGCCAGCAGCACAAGACAGGTGGGGGACATTCAGTACTTC. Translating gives CASSTRQVGDIQYF.

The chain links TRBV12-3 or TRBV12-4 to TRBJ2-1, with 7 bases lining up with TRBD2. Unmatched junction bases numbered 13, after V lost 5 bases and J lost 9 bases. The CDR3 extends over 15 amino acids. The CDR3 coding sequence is TGTGCCAGCAGTCCCCACGGGGGAGGGGTGCCTGAGCAGTTCTTC. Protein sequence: CASSPHGGGVPEQFF.

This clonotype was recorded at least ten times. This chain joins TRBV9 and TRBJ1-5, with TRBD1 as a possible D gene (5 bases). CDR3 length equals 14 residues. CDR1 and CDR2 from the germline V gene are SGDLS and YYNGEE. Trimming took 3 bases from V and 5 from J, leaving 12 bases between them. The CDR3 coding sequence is TGTGCCAGCAGCGCTTCTGGGGGACATCAGCCCCAGCATTTT. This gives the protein CASSASGGHQPQHF.